The 21 T cell receptor beta chains in this list originate from one sample, sequenced in a study of T-cell reconstitution after alpha-beta-depleted transplantation in children. Preparation of the TCRbeta library was carried out with unique molecular identifiers. MiXCR, run by TCRdb on the PCR reads, gives a single entry per CDR3 protein. The repertoire has roughly 500,000 distinct CDR3 sequences, 32% of them found once; the top ten carry more than 2%. The sequencing used PBMCs from the stem cell graft donor, collected from the stem cell graft. These receptors originate from a human donor who donated a stem cell graft to a child with aplastic anemia.

The genes are TRBV20-1 and TRBJ2-3; 12 nucleotides align to TRBD2. This CDR3 region has 14 residues. In germline, CDR1 is DFQATT, CDR2 SNEGSKA (reference sequence). The ends lost 2 bases at V and 7 bases at J; junction bases unmatched: 4. The CDR3 reads CSARSLAGGHTQYF. The CDR3, as DNA: TGCAGTGCTAGAAGTCTAGCGGGAGGGCATACGCAGTATTTT.

J is TRBJ1-6 and V is TRBV20-1; TRBD1 might be the D (5 bases). Germline CDR1 and CDR2: DFQATT and SNEGSKA (reference sequence). The CDR3 contains 11 residues. Trimming stripped 3 bases from V and 13 bases from J, with 10 bases between. CDR3 sequence (DNA): TGCAGTGCTAGTAAGGGGTTGCCCCTCCACTTT. This codes for CSASKGLPLHF.

The chain combines TRBV7-2 with TRBJ1-2; no firm D call. The CDR3 spans 15 residues. CDR1 and CDR2 from the germline V gene are SGHTA and FQGNSA. The V end was cut by 1 base, the J end by 4 bases, with 13 bases between. DNA for the CDR3: TGTGCCAGCAGCTTAGGGCAGGCTGAGACCTATGGCTACACCTTC. It translates to CASSLGQAETYGYTF.

This rearrangement joins TRBV12-3 or TRBV12-4 to TRBJ1-5, with no clear D. The CDR3 extends over 13 amino acids. Trimming took off 1 base at V and 7 bases at J, with 8 bases between the two ends. The CDR3 DNA follows: TGTGCCAGCAGTTTAGTTTACCAGCAGCCCCAGCATTTT. The encoded protein is CASSLVYQQPQHF.

The rearrangement joins TRBV13 to TRBJ1-1, with D uncertain. The CDR3 runs 17 residues. The V end was cut by 3 bases, the J end by 3 bases, with 20 bases between. Germline-derived CDR1 and CDR2 are PRHDT and FYEKMQ (reference sequence). CDR3 nucleotides: TGTGCCAGCAGCTTGGGTACCGGGAGCCTGTGGGACACTGAAGCTTTCTTT. This translates into CASSLGTGSLWDTEAFF.

V gene TRBV27 combines with J gene TRBJ2-5, with a weak D call TRBD2 (6 bases). V was cut by 0 bases and J by 4 bases, with 12 bases left in between. The CDR3 spans 15 residues. Germline loops: CDR1 MNHEY, CDR2 SMNVEV (reference sequence). The CDR3 DNA reads as TGTGCCAGCAGTTTATCCCCGGGACTTCTAGAGACCCAGTACTTC. Encoded protein: CASSLSPGLLETQYF.

This clonotype has more than one count but fewer than ten. The chain has TRBV12-3 or TRBV12-4 and TRBJ1-1, with a tentative D call TRBD1 (6 bases). The CDR3 is 16 amino acids. Trimming left V 3 bases short and J 0 bases short, with 14 bases between. The CDR3 DNA sequence: TGTGCCAGCAGTTTTAATCCCAGGGGCATGAACACTGAAGCTTTCTTT. Amino acids: CASSFNPRGMNTEAFF.

This clonotype showed up just a few times. The rearrangement uses TRBV7-2 and TRBJ2-6, with TRBD1 matching over 7 bases. Germline CDR1 is SGHTA and CDR2 is FQGNSA. J was trimmed by 0 bases and V by 7 bases; bases with no gene match: 9. The length of the CDR3 is 17 residues. CDR3 sequence reads: CASTTTGTSSGANVLTF. Written as DNA, the CDR3 is TGTGCCAGCACTACGACAGGGACCTCCTCTGGGGCCAACGTCCTGACTTTC.

This clonotype was found once. The chain has TRBV15 and TRBJ2-7; 12 bases align to TRBD1. V was pared by 3 bases and J by 6 bases, with 12 bases of the junction left unmatched. The CDR3 totals 17 residues. The germline gives CDR1 LNHNV, CDR2 YYDKDF (reference sequence). The CDR3 protein is CATSRSPGGQGAGEQYF. The CDR3 DNA sequence: TGTGCCACCAGCAGGTCTCCGGGGGGACAGGGGGCGGGCGAGCAGTACTTC.

A remark on this clonotype: The junction and the germline gene differ at one end; a read error may be behind it. V usage is TRBV20-1 and J usage is TRBJ2-1; the match to TRBD2 covers 10 bases. Germline V gene lookup returns CDR1 DFQATT and CDR2 SNEGSKA (reference sequence). This CDR3 region has 17 residues. This chain's CDR3 is CCARELTSGLTYNEQFF. CDR3 coding DNA: TGCTGTGCTAGAGAACTGACTAGCGGGCTCACCTACAATGAGCAGTTCTTC.

The chain employs TRBV12-3 or TRBV12-4 and TRBJ1-1; TRBD1 matches 7 bases. Trimming removed 6 bases from V and 4 bases from J; junction bases left unmatched: 8. This CDR3 spans 14 amino acids. CDR3: CASRPQGGSTEAFF. For the CDR3, the DNA is TGTGCCAGCAGACCCCAGGGGGGAAGCACTGAAGCTTTCTTT.

The V and J genes are TRBV20-1 and TRBJ2-1, with TRBD2 identical over 8 bases. Germline V CDR1 and CDR2: DFQATT, SNEGSKA (reference sequence). J gave up 7 bases and V 2 bases, and 7 bases lay outside the gene matches. The CDR3 length is 14 residues. In DNA, the CDR3 is TGCAGTGCTAGACGAGCGGGAGAACGGAATGAGCAGTTCTTC. Protein sequence: CSARRAGERNEQFF.

This clonotype was counted between two and nine times. J is TRBJ1-5 and V is TRBV4-1, with TRBD1 identical over 7 bases. The V gene's germline CDR1 is MGHRA and CDR2 YSYEKL. V shed 4 bases, J shed 8 bases, and the junction held 5 bases outside the gene matches. The CDR3 extends over 13 amino acids. Written as DNA, the CDR3 is TGCGCCAGCAGCCCGGGGACAGACGAGCCCCAGCATTTT. It encodes CASSPGTDEPQHF.

This clonotype has only a few counts. The chain links TRBV20-1 to TRBJ1-4; possible D gene TRBD1, 6 bases. Trimming left V 1 base short and J 3 bases short, with 15 bases between. Germline V gene sequence: CDR1 DFQATT, CDR2 SNEGSKA (reference sequence). The CDR3 length is 16 residues. The CDR3 loop reads CSARGYTGFANEKLFF. The CDR3 region has the DNA TGCAGTGCTAGAGGTTATACAGGGTTCGCTAATGAAAAACTGTTTTTT.

The chain links TRBV20-1 to TRBJ2-1; TRBD2 is a possible D gene (6 bases). Trimming cost V 3 bases and J 5 bases, with 14 bases left between them. The CDR3 contains 14 residues. CDR1 and CDR2 from the germline V gene are DFQATT and SNEGSKA (reference sequence). CDR3 protein: CSAREGSFDNEQFF. The CDR3, as DNA: TGCAGTGCTAGGGAGGGTAGCTTCGACAATGAGCAGTTCTTC.

The V gene is TRBV10-3, the J gene TRBJ2-3, with TRBD1 identical over 9 bases. Germline-derived CDR1 and CDR2 are ENHRY and SYGVKD. The CDR3 extends over 15 amino acids. The trim removed 2 bases at V and 5 bases at J, leaving 5 bases unmatched. CDR3 sequence (DNA): TGTGCCATCAGTGAGCCCGGGACAGGGATAGATACGCAGTATTTT. Its translation: CAISEPGTGIDTQYF.

J is TRBJ2-3 and V is TRBV2; TRBD1 matches 8 bases. V was pared by 8 bases and J by 3 bases, with 10 bases of the junction left unmatched. CDR1 SNHLY and CDR2 FYNNEI come from the germline V gene. The CDR3 is made up of 15 amino acids. The CDR3 region is CASGLQGAGTDTQYF. CDR3 sequence (DNA): TGTGCCAGCGGCTTGCAGGGGGCAGGGACAGATACGCAGTATTTT.

DNA for the CDR3: TGTGCCTGCCAAGACAGGGAGGGTCAGCCCCAGCATTTT. This sequence encodes CACQDREGQPQHF. V is TRBV6-7 and J is TRBJ1-5; the match to TRBD1 covers 7 bases. TRBV6-7 is given ORF status, its function remaining uncertain. The CDR3 loop spans 13 amino acids. Germline trimming cut 11 bases from V and 6 bases from J; bases unmatched to any gene: 10.

The rearrangement uses TRBV24-1 and TRBJ2-3, with 8 nucleotides matching TRBD1. CDR1 and CDR2 (germline): KGHDR, SFDVKD. CDR3 length: 17 amino acids. J lost 2 bases, V lost 4 bases, and 10 bases had no gene match. The CDR3 bases are TGTGCCACCAGTGACCGACAGGGGTCGACTCCCACAGATACGCAGTATTTT. Residues: CATSDRQGSTPTDTQYF.

In its sample, this clonotype was seen a few times. The chain is built from TRBV6-2 or TRBV6-3 and TRBJ2-7; weak D call: TRBD2 (5 bases). This CDR3 has 15 residues. V lost 2 bases and J 6 bases, leaving 17 bases between the germline ends. CDR1 and CDR2 (germline): MNHEY, SVGEGT. CDR3 in DNA: TGTGCCAGCAGTTACGTGAGGGCCGGCGAAGGCGAGCAGTACTTC. Its translation: CASSYVRAGEGEQYF.

This clonotype was recorded once. The chain couples TRBV24-1 to TRBJ2-1; TRBD2 is a possible D gene (6 bases). With 3 bases removed from V and 8 bases from J, the gap between germline ends came to 13 bases. The CDR3 spans 14 residues. The germline V gene encodes CDR1 KGHDR and CDR2 SFDVKD. Written as DNA, the CDR3 is TGTGCCACCAGTGATGAGAGACTAGGATATGAGCAGTTCTTC. As protein: CATSDERLGYEQFF.